Here is one T cell receptor beta chain with its context. Its antigen is not identified. These data are taken from a study of cytomegalovirus exposure and HLA in healthy donors. The study, taken as a whole, reports: V- and J-gene trimming of TCR beta was linked (in a later analysis) to a missense DCLRE1C variant. Later work showed greater clonal expansion in HLA-associated TCR beta chains than in equally common others.

The PCR ran on 60 Vbeta and 13 Jbeta primers. Data came from immunoSEQ multiplex PCR; TCRdb stores just in-frame clones and leaves some out. The sample holds 150,000 to 160,000 clones, less than 80% seen once. Germline values: CDR1 SGDLS, CDR2 YYNGEE. The CDR3 loop spans 15 amino acids. Unmatched junction bases numbered 6, after V lost 0 bases and J lost 8 bases. The chain joins TRBV9 to TRBJ2-1; 9 bases match TRBD1. This receptor was identified in a man under 40 in good health and CMV-seronegative. The sample comprised PBMCs. The DNA for the CDR3 is TGTGCCAGCAGCGTAGTGGACAGGGGAGTTGATGAGCAGTTCTTC. Its translation: CASSVVDRGVDEQFF.